A single sample gave rise to the 10 T cell receptor beta chains below, sequenced in a study of blood T cell repertoires in COVID-19. Repertoires were generated with immunoSEQ multiplex PCR, while TCRdb's copy carries only in-frame clones and drops some. The sample consists of under 300,000 clones, 89% of them appearing once. Material: peripheral blood. Every receptor here comes from a woman aged 40 to 50 who had recovered from COVID-19.

This chain connects TRBV2 to TRBJ2-7; no definite D call. Deletions cut 3 bases from V and 6 bases from J, with 9 bases between. The CDR3 has 12 amino acids. CDR1 and CDR2 (germline): SNHLY, FYNNEI. In DNA, the CDR3 is TGTGCCAGCAGTGATGACTTAGGCGAGCAGTACTTC. It is translated as CASSDDLGEQYF.

V is TRBV18 and J is TRBJ2-7; 7 bases fit TRBD1. The CDR3 sequence is 17 residues long. Losses at the gene ends were 4 bases for V and 0 bases for J; bases not matched to a gene: 12. The germline gives CDR1 KGHSH, CDR2 LQKENI. The chain's CDR3 is CASSRRDSGGSSYEQYF. Written as DNA, the CDR3 is TGTGCCAGCTCACGAAGGGACAGCGGAGGTTCCTCCTACGAGCAGTACTTC.

The chain carries TRBV7-9 and TRBJ2-2, with TRBD2 as a possible D gene (6 bases). The CDR3 has 17 amino acids. The germline V gene encodes CDR1 SEHNR and CDR2 FQNEAQ (reference sequence). V dropped 3 bases and J dropped 1 base, with 15 bases sitting between them. The CDR3 bases are TGTGCCAGCAGCTTGGGGGGAGGCCGGAGGAACACCGGGGAGCTGTTTTTT. Amino acid sequence: CASSLGGGRRNTGELFF.

The chain uses TRBV29-1 and TRBJ2-2, with 7 bases aligning to TRBD2. CDR3 length equals 12 residues. V lost 6 bases and J lost 6; bases outside the gene matches: 4. CDR1 is SQVTM and CDR2 is ANQGSEA in the germline V gene. CDR3 residues: CSVGLVAGELFF. The CDR3 nucleotides read TGCAGCGTCGGACTAGTTGCCGGGGAGCTGTTTTTT.

This clone has only one observation. This chain uses TRBV30 with TRBJ2-5; 8 bases map to TRBD1. V lost 1 base and J lost 4; bases outside the gene matches: 5. The CDR3 has 14 residues. Germline-derived CDR1 and CDR2 are GTSNPN and SVGIG (reference sequence). CDR3 protein: CAWSGSRGRETQYF. CDR3 in DNA: TGTGCCTGGAGTGGGAGCAGGGGGCGAGAGACCCAGTACTTC. Looking up the rest from reference TRBV30 and TRBJ2-5 gives the full variable domain: SQTIHQWPATLVQPVGSPLSLECTVEGTSNPNLYWYRQAAGRGLQLLFYSVGIGQISSEVPQNLSASRPQDRQFILSSKKLLLSDSGFYLCAWSGSRGRETQYFGPGTRLLVL.

The genes are TRBV7-2 and TRBJ1-2; 9 bases align to TRBD1. J was trimmed by 2 bases and V by 5 bases; bases with no gene match: 12. Germline CDR1 and CDR2: SGHTA and FQGNSA. The CDR3 is 17 amino acids. CDR3 sequence (DNA): TGTGCCAGCAGCCTCACCCGGCCGGGACAGGGAAACTATGGCTACACCTTC. As protein: CASSLTRPGQGNYGYTF.

The chain carries TRBV6-5 and TRBJ2-7; TRBD2 is a possible D gene (6 bases). Per germline, CDR1 MNHEY and CDR2 SVGAGI. The CDR3 contains 15 residues. V was trimmed by 2 bases and J by 6 bases, leaving 17 bases between them. The CDR3 loop is CASSYGTQGLSEQYF. CDR3 sequence (DNA): TGTGCCAGCAGTTACGGGACCCAGGGACTTTCCGAGCAGTACTTC.

A single count supports this clone. The chain has TRBV15 and TRBJ2-1; 9 bases align to TRBD2. This CDR3 is built from 16 residues. Germline CDR1 and CDR2: LNHNV and YYDKDF (reference sequence). Trimming took 3 bases from V and 2 from J; bases not matched to a gene: 5. The CDR3 nucleotides are TGTGCCACCAGCAGTGCTAGCGGGGAGGCCTACAATGAGCAGTTCTTC. Amino acid sequence: CATSSASGEAYNEQFF.

The V call is TRBV19, the J call TRBJ2-3, with 10 nucleotides matching TRBD2. Germline V gene lookup returns CDR1 LNHDA and CDR2 SQIVND (reference sequence). V shed 3 bases, J shed 2 bases, and the junction held 5 bases outside the gene matches. The CDR3 is made up of 16 amino acids. CDR3 sequence (DNA): TGTGCCAGTAGTATGGGGAGCGGGAGGGACACAGATACGCAGTATTTT. Amino acids: CASSMGSGRDTDTQYF.

The genes are TRBV27 and TRBJ2-4; 10 bases fit TRBD2. Germline-derived CDR1 and CDR2 are MNHEY and SMNVEV (reference sequence). V lost 7 bases and J lost 0; bases outside the gene matches: 12. This CDR3 contains 18 residues. CDR3 in amino acids: CASKALAGERRAKNIQYF. In DNA, the CDR3 is TGTGCCAGCAAGGCGCTAGCGGGAGAGCGGAGAGCCAAAAACATTCAGTACTTC.